The clone carrying this T cell receptor beta chain appeared a few times. Its specificity is not known. Per germline, CDR1 MDHEN and CDR2 SYDVKM. With V trimmed by 7 bases and J by 6 bases, 17 bases remained unmatched. The length of the CDR3 is 17 residues. TCR beta CDR3 region amplification was performed from RNA transcripts. Using the HTBI primer set, a first-round RT-PCR was run on the TCR CDR3. TCRdb re-called the multiplex PCR reads through MiXCR, storing one row per CDR3 protein. Among about 500,000 distinct CDR3 sequences, roughly 15% were seen once, and the ten largest hold roughly 15%. This sample was included in a study of T cells in Graves' hyperthyroidism and ophthalmopathy. Study context: At the time of initial diagnosis and before any treatment, peripheral blood was collected. Notes on the study in general: Ophthalmopathy was separated from stable hyperthyroidism by a 13 V-J model. Among clonotypes expanded in thyroid above 0.001, most were also found in blood.

V usage is TRBV28 and J usage is TRBJ2-1, with 8 positions matching TRBD2. This TCR was sampled from a woman aged 18-29 years with Graves' ophthalmopathy. The material sequenced was blood. The CDR3 reads CASTGVGREVGGNEQFF. The CDR3 DNA follows: TGTGCCAGCACCGGGGTGGGGCGGGAGGTGGGGGGCAATGAGCAGTTCTTC.